These 14 T cell receptor beta chains originate from one sample sequenced in a study of T cell repertoires in cytomegalovirus infection. A single record per CDR3 protein comes from TCRdb applying MiXCR to the reads. The data show roughly 180,000 distinct CDR3 sequences, 28% seen once. Sequenced input: PBMCs. All receptors come from a human donor in good health (CMV status not recorded). Some clones in this sample may be carry-over from other donors' samples.

This clonotype was detected a few times. The rearrangement links TRBV14 to TRBJ1-3; D not resolved. Trimming shortened V by 3 bases and J by 2 bases, and 14 bases separated the two germline ends. This CDR3 has 16 amino acids. CDR1 and CDR2 (germline): SGHDN, FVKESK. In DNA, the CDR3 is TGTGCCAGCAGCCAGATCAGCGGAGGCCCTGGAAACACCATATATTTT. Amino acids: CASSQISGGPGNTIYF.

This clonotype appeared many times. V and J are TRBV7-6 and TRBJ1-2; no clear D. This CDR3 has 16 residues. V lost 4 bases and J lost 0, with 15 bases in between. The germline V gene encodes CDR1 SGHVS and CDR2 FNYEAQ. The CDR3 reads CASSSWLGRANYGYTF. In DNA form, the CDR3 reads TGTGCCAGCAGCTCCTGGCTGGGCAGAGCTAACTATGGCTACACCTTC.

This clonotype was detected many times. The chain is built from TRBV7-2 and TRBJ2-7, with 7 bases that match TRBD2. Trimming cost V 1 base and J 6 bases; bases outside gene matches: 9. CDR1 is SGHTA, CDR2 FQGNSA, per germline. The CDR3 has 15 residues. The CDR3 protein is CASSLDGGGGREQYF. As DNA, the CDR3 is TGTGCCAGCAGCTTAGACGGCGGCGGGGGACGCGAGCAGTACTTC.

This chain uses TRBV6-5 with TRBJ2-7; D perhaps matches TRBD2 (6 bases). Germline CDR1 MNHEY, CDR2 SVGAGI. The CDR3 consists of 13 residues. V lost 3 bases, J lost 6 bases, and 12 bases lay in between. The chain's CDR3 is CASSYGRGTEQYF. CDR3 nucleotide sequence: TGTGCCAGCAGTTATGGACGGGGGACCGAGCAGTACTTC.

The chain couples TRBV12-3 or TRBV12-4 to TRBJ2-1; TRBD1 matches 11 bases. The CDR3 is 14 residues long. V lost 5 bases and J lost 8; bases outside the gene matches: 5. The CDR3 loop is CASSTDRGRHEQFF. CDR3 bases: TGTGCCAGCAGTACGGACAGGGGGCGACATGAGCAGTTCTTC.

This clonotype has a handful of counts. The chain couples TRBV25-1 to TRBJ1-1; TRBD1 matches at 8 bases. The V gene end was trimmed by 5 bases and the J gene end by 7 bases; junction bases not matched to a gene: 9. Germline V gene lookup returns CDR1 MGHDK and CDR2 SYGVNS. The CDR3 consists of 14 residues. CDR3 region: CASSSRTGSIEAFF. CDR3 bases: TGTGCCAGCAGTTCGAGGACAGGGTCCATTGAAGCTTTCTTT.

This clonotype was seen a few times. The rearrangement joins TRBV20-1 to TRBJ2-1; tentatively, D is TRBD2 (5 bases). From germline, CDR1 is DFQATT and CDR2 SNEGSKA (reference sequence). V dropped 0 bases and J dropped 12 bases, with 9 bases sitting between them. The CDR3 covers 11 residues. In DNA, the CDR3 is TGCAGTGCTAGAGATGGTCGGGGGCAGTTCTTC. Protein product: CSARDGRGQFF.

This clonotype was seen a handful of times. This chain connects TRBV9 to TRBJ2-1; D unclear. V was pared by 0 bases and J by 3 bases, with 7 bases between. Germline V gene data show CDR1 as SGDLS and CDR2 as YYNGEE. The CDR3 length is 14 residues. Here the CDR3 DNA reads TGTGCCAGCAGCGTAGAGGGCCTCTACAATGAGCAGTTCTTC. Protein product: CASSVEGLYNEQFF.

The chain is built from TRBV18 and TRBJ1-5, with D possibly TRBD1 on 6 matching bases. Germline V gives CDR1 KGHSH, CDR2 LQKENI. The V end lost 6 bases, the J end lost 3 bases, and 15 bases lay between the germline ends. The CDR3 has 15 residues. CDR3 in amino acids: CASSRETGLNQPQHF. The CDR3 DNA follows: TGTGCCAGCTCTCGAGAAACAGGGCTCAATCAGCCCCAGCATTTT.

This clonotype was detected only once. J is TRBJ1-1 and V is TRBV19, with D possibly matching TRBD1 (5 bases). The CDR3 runs 16 residues. Germline V CDR1 and CDR2: LNHDA, SQIVND (reference sequence). The V and J ends lost 3 bases and 1 base respectively, with 15 bases between them. Here the CDR3 reads CASSIRRAQQNTEAFF. The DNA for the CDR3 is TGTGCCAGTAGTATCCGCAGGGCCCAACAGAACACTGAAGCTTTCTTT.

The chain recombines TRBV28 with TRBJ1-2; D unclear. The V gene lost 1 base and the J gene lost 0 bases, with 9 bases spanning the gap. Germline V CDR1 and CDR2: MDHEN, SYDVKM. This CDR3 region has 15 residues. CDR3 in amino acids: CASSLSRPANYGYTF. CDR3 sequence (DNA): TGTGCCAGCAGTTTATCGAGACCAGCTAACTATGGCTACACCTTC.

The table lists this clonotype with a few counts. CDR3 in DNA: TGTGCCAGCAGTCACAGGGGGAATGAGCAGTTCTTC. This sequence encodes CASSHRGNEQFF. The chain links TRBV7-6 to TRBJ2-1; 8 positions agree with TRBD1. V shed 6 bases and J 7 bases; nucleotides not matched to a gene: 2. The CDR3 contains 12 residues. Germline V gene sequence: CDR1 SGHVS, CDR2 FNYEAQ.

This clonotype was detected many times. This chain joins TRBV7-3 and TRBJ2-2; TRBD2 matches 12 bases. The germline CDR1 and CDR2 sequences are SGHTA and FQGTGA. CDR3 size: 17 residues. V shed 5 bases, J shed 0 bases, and the junction held 4 bases outside the gene matches. CDR3 nucleotide sequence: TGTGCCAGCAGCCTCAGACTAGCGGGGGCGAACACCGGGGAGCTGTTTTTT. Protein: CASSLRLAGANTGELFF.

The gene calls are TRBV5-1 and TRBJ2-1; D possibly matches TRBD1 or TRBD2 (5 bases each). The germline V gene encodes CDR1 SGHRS and CDR2 YFSETQ. This CDR3 has 14 amino acids. V was pared by 4 bases and J by 8 bases, with 16 bases between. CDR3 residues: CASSLGTPSHEQFF. The CDR3 DNA is TGCGCCAGCAGCCTCGGGACCCCCAGCCATGAGCAGTTCTTC.